Listed below are T cell receptor beta chains from one sample, sequenced in a study of T cells in Graves' hyperthyroidism and ophthalmopathy. TCRdb passed the multiplex PCR reads through MiXCR, listing each CDR3 protein once. The data show 350,000 to 450,000 distinct CDR3 sequences, with about 14% seen just once and around 27% held by the top ten. Sequencing input: blood. The source is a man aged 45 to 65 with Graves' ophthalmopathy. Both conserved end residues are part of each CDR3. The order of the fields is V gene, J gene, CDR3 length, clone size, D gene, CDR3 protein, CDR3 DNA. The D gene is left open where the match is weak. Clone size, where shown, is once, few, many, or a class for clones that have expanded.

TRBV2,TRBJ2-3,18,many,TRBD2,CASSPFSGLADRTDTQYF,TGTGCCAGCAGCCCCTTTTCTGGACTAGCGGACCGCACAGATACGCAGTATTTT
TRBV5-5,TRBJ2-5,16,-,TRBD1,CASSSRATGTQETQYF,TGTGCCAGCAGCTCTCGGGCGACAGGGACCCAAGAGACCCAGTACTTC
TRBV5-1,TRBJ2-7,17,many,TRBD2,CASSLEAGSGSRNEQYF,TGCGCCAGCAGCTTGGAGGCAGGGAGCGGGAGTAGGAACGAGCAGTACTTC
TRBV20-1,TRBJ2-3,14,many,-,CSARGSGATDTQYF,TGCAGTGCTAGGGGTTCAGGGGCAACAGATACGCAGTATTTT
TRBV30,TRBJ1-2,12,many,-,CAWTGGNYGYTF,TGTGCCTGGACAGGCGGGAACTATGGCTACACCTTC
TRBV6-1,TRBJ1-1,13,-,-,CASSASGAKEAFF,TGTGCCAGCAGTGCCTCGGGGGCAAAGGAAGCTTTCTTT
TRBV30,TRBJ2-7,17,many,TRBD1,CAWSVPPGQGANYEQYF,TGTGCCTGGAGTGTTCCCCCGGGACAGGGGGCCAACTACGAGCAGTACTTC
TRBV5-1,TRBJ1-1,14,many,-,CASSAAGGETEAFF,TGCGCCAGCAGCGCCGCCGGTGGGGAAACTGAAGCTTTCTTT
TRBV3-1,TRBJ2-7,14,many,TRBD2,CASSLAGMSYEQYF,TGTGCCAGCAGCCTAGCGGGAATGTCCTACGAGCAGTACTTC
TRBV6-1,TRBJ1-1,13,many,-,CASRGTRGTEAFF,TGTGCCAGCAGGGGGACCCGGGGCACTGAAGCTTTCTTT
TRBV6-1,TRBJ2-3,16,few,-,CASSGGDVSSTDTQYF,TGTGCCAGCAGTGGAGGGGACGTTAGCAGCACAGATACGCAGTATTTT
TRBV5-1,TRBJ2-1,17,many,TRBD2,CASSFPSGRAAYNEQFF,TGCGCCAGCAGCTTCCCTAGCGGGAGGGCCGCCTACAATGAGCAGTTCTTC
TRBV10-3,TRBJ1-6,15,-,-,CAASGTSIHNSPLHF,TGTGCCGCATCAGGGACCTCAATACATAATTCACCCCTCCACTTT
TRBV4-1,TRBJ2-7,13,few,-,CASSQLGAYEQYF,TGCGCCAGCAGCCAATTAGGAGCCTACGAGCAGTACTTC
TRBV7-9,TRBJ1-5,13,-,-,CASSLSHNQPQHF,TGTGCCAGCAGCTTATCCCATAACCAGCCCCAGCATTTT
TRBV28,TRBJ2-1,17,many,TRBD2,CASSSRPGRERTNEQFF,TGTGCCAGCAGTTCCCGGCCAGGGAGGGAGAGGACCAATGAGCAGTTCTTC
TRBV18,TRBJ1-3,16,-,TRBD1,CASSPGQASSGNTIYF,TGTGCCAGCTCACCCGGACAGGCCAGTTCTGGAAACACCATATATTTT
TRBV5-1,TRBJ1-1,15,many,-,CASSFDGTMNTEAFF,TGCGCCAGCAGCTTCGACGGTACTATGAACACTGAAGCTTTCTTT
TRBV14,TRBJ1-1,12,few,TRBD1,CASSQVGQGAFF,TGTGCCAGCAGCCAAGTAGGACAGGGAGCTTTCTTT
TRBV20-1,TRBJ2-5,14,many,TRBD2,CSAVLAGGLETQYF,TGCAGTGCTGTACTCGCGGGAGGCTTAGAGACCCAGTACTTC
TRBV9,TRBJ2-1,15,few,-,CASSSHPGPGNEQFF,TGTGCCAGCAGCTCACATCCGGGCCCTGGGAATGAGCAGTTCTTC
TRBV12-3/TRBV12-4,TRBJ1-2,11,many,-,CASNSGYGYTF,TGTGCCAGCAATTCGGGGTATGGCTACACCTTC
TRBV19,TRBJ2-1,17,-,TRBD1,CASSIDRRRGFYNEQFF,TGTGCCAGTAGTATAGATCGGCGCAGGGGGTTCTACAATGAGCAGTTCTTC
TRBV25-1,TRBJ2-1,15,few,TRBD2,CASSEWSGSGNEQFF,TGTGCCAGCAGTGAATGGAGCGGGAGTGGAAATGAGCAGTTCTTC
TRBV14,TRBJ2-3,15,-,-,CASSQTFWGTDTQYF,TGTGCCAGCAGCCAAACTTTCTGGGGTACAGATACGCAGTATTTT